The 22 T cell receptor beta chains presented below share a single source sample, sequenced in a study of blood T cell repertoires in COVID-19. The data were produced by immunoSEQ multiplex PCR, yet TCRdb's version contains in-frame clones alone and is incomplete. The data show roughly 270,000 clones, with 70% to 90% seen just once and 4.5% to 6% held by the top ten. Sequencing used peripheral blood. Receptor source: a man aged 45-60 years with active or convalescent COVID-19.

The V gene is TRBV6-6, the J gene TRBJ2-7; 7 bases align to TRBD2. Germline CDR1 MNHNY, CDR2 SVGAGI (reference sequence). This CDR3 spans 15 amino acids. V lost 8 bases, J lost 8 bases, and 18 bases stayed unmatched. The DNA of the CDR3 is TGTGCCAGCTCTTCCGGGGGAGGGAGACTAGCCAAGCAGTACTTC. Translated, it gives CASSSGGGRLAKQYF.

The chain recombines TRBV27 with TRBJ2-4; TRBD2 matches 12 bases. V trimming: 4 bases; J trimming: 6 bases; junction bases outside the gene matches: 4. The germline CDR1 and CDR2 sequences are MNHEY and SMNVEV (reference sequence). The CDR3 consists of 15 residues. The CDR3 sequence is CASSSSGRAVNIQYF. CDR3 in DNA: TGTGCCAGCAGTTCTAGCGGGAGGGCCGTAAACATTCAGTACTTC.

The V call is TRBV19, the J call TRBJ1-1; the D is unclear. Deletions cut 3 bases from V and 1 base from J, with 6 bases between. CDR3 length equals 13 residues. CDR1 is LNHDA, CDR2 SQIVND, per germline (reference sequence). CDR3 loop: CASSITRNTEAFF. CDR3 DNA sequence: TGTGCCAGTAGTATCACCAGGAACACTGAAGCTTTCTTT.

This clone showed up just once. The chain links TRBV5-1 to TRBJ1-1; possible D gene TRBD1, 6 bases. The CDR3 is made up of 13 amino acids. Germline V lookup: CDR1 SGHRS, CDR2 YFSETQ. V was pared by 5 bases and J by 3 bases, with 11 bases between. The CDR3 nucleotides read TGCGCCAGCAGAACCAGGGGTGACACTGAAGCTTTCTTT. Its protein product is CASRTRGDTEAFF.

The rearrangement joins TRBV5-6 to TRBJ1-2; D may be TRBD1 (6 bases). There are 14 residues in the CDR3. V lost 7 bases, J lost 2 bases, and 15 bases lay in between. Germline loops: CDR1 SGHDT, CDR2 YYEEEE. The CDR3 sequence is CASVGFGTNYGYTF. The CDR3 DNA reads as TGTGCCAGCGTTGGGTTTGGGACAAACTATGGCTACACCTTC.

This chain joins TRBV25-1 and TRBJ2-5; maybe TRBD2 (5 bases). CDR1 and CDR2 from the germline V gene are MGHDK and SYGVNS. The V end lost 4 bases, the J end lost 0 bases, and 9 bases lay between the germline ends. The CDR3 spans 14 residues. CDR3 sequence reads: CASSGTRYQETQYF. The CDR3 coding sequence is TGTGCCAGCAGTGGTACTAGGTACCAAGAGACCCAGTACTTC.

The rearrangement uses TRBV7-2 and TRBJ2-3; no clear D gene. The CDR3 length is 15 residues. The ends were cut back, 5 bases at V and 0 bases at J, with 12 bases in the middle. Germline assignment: CDR1 SGHTA and CDR2 FQGNSA. CDR3 in amino acids: CASSLTPLSTDTQYF. In DNA form, the CDR3 reads TGTGCCAGCAGCCTGACTCCCCTGAGCACAGATACGCAGTATTTT. Combining the CDR3 with reference TRBV7-2 and TRBJ2-3 gives the whole variable domain GAGVSQSPSNKVTEKGKDVELRCDPISGHTALYWYRQSLGQGLEFLIYFQGNSAPDKSGLPSDRFSAERTGGSVSTLTIQRTQQEDSAVYLCASSLTPLSTDTQYFGPGTRLTVL.

The rearrangement uses TRBV12-3 or TRBV12-4 and TRBJ2-3; 9 bases map to TRBD1. The CDR3 has 13 amino acids. Losses at the gene ends were 8 bases for V and 5 bases for J; bases not matched to a gene: 5. This chain's CDR3 is CASSGTGIDTQYF. For the CDR3, the DNA is TGTGCCAGCTCCGGGACAGGGATAGATACGCAGTATTTT.

The CDR3 loop reads CASSIEAYSNQPQHF. CDR3 DNA sequence: TGTGCCAGTAGTATTGAGGCGTATAGCAATCAGCCCCAGCATTTT. The chain uses TRBV19 and TRBJ1-5; D is unresolved. Germline CDR1 is LNHDA and CDR2 is SQIVND (reference sequence). Trimming cost V 3 bases and J 0 bases, with 9 bases left between them. CDR3 length: 15 residues.

CDR3 loop: CASSQRPTSGSYNEQFF. The CDR3 nucleotides read TGTGCCAGCAGCCAGAGGCCTACTAGCGGATCCTACAATGAGCAGTTCTTC. The V call is TRBV3-1 (or the pseudogene TRBV3-2), the J call TRBJ2-1; the match to TRBD2 covers 8 bases. Germline V gene sequence: CDR1 LGHDT, CDR2 YNNKEL (reference sequence). The V and J ends lost 3 bases and 1 base, in that order; junction bases with no gene match: 8. The CDR3 runs 17 residues.

This clone was observed once. The rearrangement links TRBV10-3 to TRBJ1-2, with a tentative D call TRBD1 (6 bases). The ends were cut back, 4 bases at V and 8 bases at J, with 20 bases in the middle. CDR3 length equals 15 residues. Germline V lookup: CDR1 ENHRY, CDR2 SYGVKD. The CDR3 region has the DNA TGTGCCATCAGTGTTGCCCGGGGGGGCGCGAACGGCTACACCTTC. Translating it yields CAISVARGGANGYTF.

The chain has TRBV19 and TRBJ2-1, with TRBD2 identical over 9 bases. Germline V CDR1 and CDR2: LNHDA, SQIVND (reference sequence). This CDR3 region has 14 residues. Trimming cost V 5 bases and J 7 bases; bases outside gene matches: 6. This CDR3 is CASSWSGRRNEQFF. The CDR3, as DNA: TGTGCCAGTAGTTGGAGCGGGAGGCGGAATGAGCAGTTCTTC. Combining the CDR3 with reference TRBV19 and TRBJ2-1 gives the whole variable domain DGGITQSPKYLFRKEGQNVTLSCEQNLNHDAMYWYRQDPGQGLRLIYYSQIVNDFQKGDIAEGYSVSREKKESFPLTVTSAQKNPTAFYLCASSWSGRRNEQFFGPGTRLTVL.

The CDR3 bases are TGTGCCACCAGTCCTAGCGGAGCCGGAAGATCCTACGAGCAGTACTTC. Amino acid sequence: CATSPSGAGRSYEQYF. The V and J genes are TRBV24-1 and TRBJ2-7; 7 bases align to TRBD2. Germline trimming cut 6 bases from V and 1 base from J; bases unmatched to any gene: 11. CDR1 is KGHDR, CDR2 SFDVKD, per germline. The CDR3 has 16 amino acids.

The rearrangement joins TRBV7-2 to TRBJ2-1; 7 bases map to TRBD2. The CDR3 length is 18 residues. V lost 3 bases, J lost 6 bases, and 17 bases stayed unmatched. Germline values: CDR1 SGHTA, CDR2 FQGNSA. CDR3 residues: CASSFTSVGGIFPNEQFF. The CDR3 DNA is TGTGCCAGCAGCTTCACTAGCGTCGGAGGGATATTCCCCAATGAGCAGTTCTTC.

This chain uses TRBV5-4 with TRBJ2-2; D possibly corresponds to TRBD2 (6 bases). Per the germline V gene, CDR1 is SGHNT and CDR2 is YYREEE (reference sequence). Deletions cut 1 base from V and 2 bases from J, with 12 bases between. The CDR3 runs 16 residues. Here the CDR3 DNA reads TGTGCCAGCAGCTTGAGGGTTAGCGGTAACACCGGGGAGCTGTTTTTT. This sequence encodes CASSLRVSGNTGELFF.

This clone was observed once. The genes are TRBV28 and TRBJ2-1; 7 bases line up with TRBD2. The CDR3 runs 12 residues. Losses at the gene ends were 5 bases for V and 15 bases for J; bases not matched to a gene: 10. Germline lookup yields CDR1 MDHEN and CDR2 SYDVKM. This CDR3 is CASSPNPGLMFF. The CDR3 coding sequence is TGTGCCAGCAGTCCTAATCCGGGACTAATGTTCTTC.

The chain has TRBV19 and TRBJ2-3, with 11 bases that match TRBD2. CDR3 size: 15 residues. Trimming cost V 3 bases and J 3 bases; bases outside gene matches: 2. The V gene's germline CDR1 is LNHDA and CDR2 SQIVND (reference sequence). The CDR3 here is CASSMTSGTTDTQYF. The CDR3 bases are TGTGCCAGTAGTATGACTAGCGGGACTACAGATACGCAGTATTTT.

V gene TRBV9 combines with J gene TRBJ1-1; perhaps TRBD1 as D (5 bases). Germline CDR1 and CDR2: SGDLS and YYNGEE. The CDR3 totals 15 residues. V lost 0 bases and J lost 1, with 10 bases in between. Written as DNA, the CDR3 is TGTGCCAGCAGCGTAGACAGGACCCCGAACACTGAAGCTTTCTTT. Translated, it gives CASSVDRTPNTEAFF.

This clone showed up just once. The V call is TRBV6-2 or TRBV6-3, the J call TRBJ2-5; TRBD1 agrees at 9 bases. CDR3 size: 14 residues. Germline V CDR1 and CDR2: MNHEY, SVGEGT. The V segment lost 6 bases and the J segment 1 base; nucleotides outside the gene matches: 3. CDR3 nucleotides: TGTGCCAGCAGCCGACAGGGGGGCCAAGAGACCCAGTACTTC. It translates to CASSRQGGQETQYF.

The genes are TRBV2 and TRBJ1-2; 7 nucleotides match TRBD1. Germline V gene lookup returns CDR1 SNHLY and CDR2 FYNNEI. There are 13 residues in the CDR3. Trimming took 5 bases from V and 2 from J; bases not matched to a gene: 2. CDR3 coding DNA: TGTGCCAGCAGTCAGACAGGGAACTATGGCTACACCTTC. It translates to CASSQTGNYGYTF. Full variable domain (rest looked up from reference TRBV2 and TRBJ1-2): EPEVTQTPSHQVTQMGQEVILRCVPISNHLYFYWYRQILGQKVEFLVSFYNNEISEKSEIFDDQFSVERPDGSNFTLKIRSTKLEDSAMYFCASSQTGNYGYTFGSGTRLTVV.

The J gene is TRBJ2-7, the V gene TRBV5-8; 7 bases are a match to TRBD2. The CDR3 runs 14 residues. Germline CDR1 and CDR2: SGHTS and YDEGEE. J lost 2 bases, V lost 1 base, and 3 bases had no gene match. CDR3 in DNA: TGTGCCAGCAGCTTGACGGGAGGTCCCTACGAGCAGTACTTC. Residues: CASSLTGGPYEQYF.

The chain has TRBV5-1 and TRBJ2-7; TRBD1 matches 7 bases. With V trimmed by 2 bases and J by 1 base, 9 bases remained unmatched. This CDR3 region has 16 residues. Germline V CDR1 and CDR2: SGHRS, YFSETQ. The CDR3 region is CASSFLRQGQSYEQYF. CDR3 DNA sequence: TGCGCCAGCAGCTTCCTGAGACAGGGACAGTCCTACGAGCAGTACTTC.